This TCR beta chain came from a study of OX40 agonist ivuxolimab in advanced cancers. This CDR3 has 12 amino acids. Losses at the gene ends were 8 bases for V and 8 bases for J; bases not matched to a gene: 5. Germline V CDR1 and CDR2: SEHNR, FQNEAQ (reference sequence). Generated by immunoSEQ multiplex PCR, the TCRdb table keeps only in-frame clones and is missing some. Counted here are 77,000 or so clones, roughly 90% occurring once; the ten biggest clones make up 10%. The chain couples TRBV7-9 to TRBJ1-2; 10 bases match TRBD1. Material: CD4+ or CD8+ T cells sorted from blood, obtained in a trial of the OX40 agonist ivuxolimab. The TCR comes from an adult with an advanced solid tumor such as melanoma, head and neck, liver or kidney cancer. In nucleotides, the CDR3 is TGTGCCAGCTCGGACAGGGGGGGAGGCTACACCTTC. It is translated as CASSDRGGGYTF.